This passage covers 4 T cell receptor beta chains from one sample sequenced in a study of blood T cell repertoires in COVID-19. The repertoire was sequenced with immunoSEQ multiplex PCR; TCRdb's copy has only in-frame clones and lacks some. Of over 90,000 clones listed, roughly 87% are singletons. The source material was peripheral blood. The receptor set was obtained from a man aged 45-60 years with active COVID-19.

CDR3 sequence (DNA): TGTGCCAGCAGCCACGGCGGGACTAGGTTCTACAATGAGCAGTTCTTC. Translation gives CASSHGGTRFYNEQFF. The gene calls are TRBV3-1 (or the pseudogene TRBV3-2) and TRBJ2-1; 8 nucleotides agree with TRBD2. The CDR3 spans 16 residues. The trim removed 3 bases at V and 3 bases at J, leaving 7 bases unmatched. Per the germline V gene, CDR1 is LGHDT and CDR2 is YNNKEL (reference sequence).

V gene TRBV3-1 (or the pseudogene TRBV3-2) combines with J gene TRBJ2-1, with D possibly TRBD2 on 6 matching bases. V was shortened by 2 bases and J by 4 bases, with 15 bases between the two germline ends. This CDR3 contains 16 residues. Per germline, CDR1 LGHDT and CDR2 YNNKEL (reference sequence). In DNA form, the CDR3 reads TGTGCCAGCAGCCAACCGGGACTTATTCTTTACAATGAGCAGTTCTTC. It translates to CASSQPGLILYNEQFF.

This chain joins TRBV5-1 and TRBJ2-1; TRBD2 matches 16 bases. Germline CDR1 is SGHRS and CDR2 is YFSETQ. V gave up 5 bases and J gave up 4 bases; unmatched junction bases: 12. The length of the CDR3 is 19 residues. CDR3 sequence (DNA): TGCGCCAGCAGGTCGGGACTAGCGGGGGGGCCGGTGGGTTACAATGAGCAGTTCTTC. This sequence encodes CASRSGLAGGPVGYNEQFF.

The chain links TRBV6-5 to TRBJ2-5, with TRBD2 matching 11 bases. The CDR3 loop spans 16 amino acids. Germline assignment: CDR1 MNHEY and CDR2 SVGAGI. The ends lost 0 bases at V and 2 bases at J; junction bases unmatched: 2. CDR3 sequence: CASSYSLAGVQETQYF. In nucleotides, the CDR3 is TGTGCCAGCAGTTACTCACTAGCGGGGGTTCAAGAGACCCAGTACTTC.